The T cell receptor (beta chain) under discussion was sequenced for a study of blood T cell repertoires in COVID-19 (dated by TCRdb to about 2020). The study in broad terms: The collaborator samples originated in the United States, Italy and Spain and spanned the acute and convalescent phases of COVID-19. A freely available public database, intended as a resource for researchers studying the immune response to SARS-CoV-2, is where the repertoires were released. The dataset comprised deeply sampled blood TCRbeta repertoires from subjects exposed to, actively infected with, or recovered from COVID-19. The material from the prospective study consisted of cDNA or gDNA derived from T cells, B-cell-depleted T cells, or PBMCs. Sample metadata almost always included a de-identified subject ID, COVID-19 status, age in years and sex. Samples came from the ongoing ImmuneRACE study (first 160 participants) plus 1,254 subjects from 6 global collaborators. Where HLA class I and class II types were available, the types were taken from metadata supplied by the sample provider, not from assay-based typing.

The collaborating institutions used their own protocols to collect whole blood in K2EDTA tubes. Collaborator samples were shipped for TCRbeta analysis as frozen whole blood, isolated PBMCs, or DNA extracted from either sample type. As concerns this clone: There is no known antigen for this receptor. Base-call qualities are not available, and no considerably larger clone is one nucleotide away.

Via the germline V gene (reference sequence), CDR1 is LNHNV and CDR2 YYDKDF. V is clipped by 0 bases and J by 5 bases, and the sequence between their germline boundaries is 11 bases long. The CDR3 holds 16 amino acids from the cysteine to the phenylalanine. Only the CDR3 portion is preserved as DNA: 48 bases, with reading frame beginning at the first base. The immunoSEQ Assay, a bias-controlled multiplex PCR, was used to amplify TCRbeta CDR3 regions from genomic DNA. The authors' analysis ran thus. Nucleated cell counts per sample were estimated from amplification of reference gene primers within the assay. To quantify the absolute abundance of each unique TCRbeta CDR3 rearrangement, sequence reads were collapsed and filtered. Productive Simpson clonality was computed per sample as the square root of Simpson's diversity index over productive rearrangements. Sourced from immuneACCESS, this table was stored by TCRdb with only in-frame sequences that have V and J called. A share of the clones is absent; for the studies checked, an unresolved V gene accounts for under half, and the remainder has no known explanation. Clonal size and the V and J genes are those of that table, whereas D and trimming came from the DNA. The sample yields fewer than 300,000 clones; about 76% were counted once. The ten largest clonotypes hold about 3.2% of the sample.

The full study reports these points: The amount of clinical and demographic metadata varied by source and participant and was provided uncurated.

The sequence came from a woman aged 55-75 years with active or convalescent COVID-19. Sequenced: peripheral blood. The chain was built from TRBV15 and TRBJ1-6; the D gene is perhaps TRBD1, on 5 matching bases. The CDR3 protein is CATSRDPGGDNSPLHF. The nucleotides are TGTGCCACCAGCAGAGATCCGGGGGGAGATAATTCACCCCTCCACTTT. Outside the CDR3, residues come from the reference TRBV15 and TRBJ1-6 proteins, so the full variable domain is: DAMVIQNPRYQVTQFGKPVTLSCSQTLNHNVMYWYQQKSSQAPKLLFHYYDKDFNNEADTPDNFQSRRPNTSFCFLDIRSPGLGDTAMYLCATSRDPGGDNSPLHFGNGTRLTVT.